A selection of T cell receptor beta chains follows, all from one sample in a study of T cells expressing NK-cell markers. TCRdb reprocessed the 5' RACE reads and keeps a single row for each CDR3 protein, giving no DNA. The repertoire shows roughly 300,000 distinct CDR3 sequences; the top ten hold more than 3.5%. The material sequenced was blood T cells: a sorted CD56 or NKG2C T cell subset, CD4+ or CD8+ T cells, or bulk PBMC T cells (not recorded which). The receptors stem from a woman aged 18-69 years in good health. Both conserved end residues are part of each CDR3.

CASSQGAVTYEQYF,TRBJ2-7,TRBV3-1
CASPGPEAGGPLGELFF,TRBJ2-2,TRBV6-1
CASSIRLTSAAGELFF,TRBJ2-2,TRBV5-1
CASSSWDRHNEQFF,TRBJ2-1,TRBV6-2/TRBV6-3
CASSQVRSTEAFF,TRBJ1-1,TRBV14
CASSFWGWETQYF,TRBJ2-5,TRBV7-7
CAWSLLAGGTDTQYF,TRBJ2-3,TRBV30
CASSQVRPAGYNEQFF,TRBJ2-1,TRBV4-3
CAIRGSGTGYEQYF,TRBJ2-7,TRBV10-3
CASSRDGASPNEQFF,TRBJ2-1,TRBV6-1
CASSYARDRPRSGANVLTF,TRBJ2-6,TRBV6-5
CASTPGRPGADTQYF,TRBJ2-3,TRBV6-2/TRBV6-3
CASSSREGVGSPLHF,TRBJ1-6,TRBV4-3
CASKPGHNSPLHF,TRBJ1-6,TRBV27
CAISVQGGTEAFF,TRBJ1-1,TRBV10-3
CASSPPGGSYNEQFF,TRBJ2-1,TRBV3-1